This TCR beta chain was documented in a study of beta chain features in type 1 diabetes listed by TCRdb under 2018. A note on the overall study: Mean age, gender distribution, total cell number and subset yield were not different between patients and healthy donors. A total of 100 million to 140 million sorted cells were examined across all samples, and the number of cells per subset was strongly correlated with RNA yield. The study compared TCRB repertoires of sorted circulating CD4+ T cell subsets between recently diagnosed type 1 diabetes patients and matched healthy donors. Naive and central memory subsets were obtained from all 30 or so donors, but regulatory and stem cell-like memory subsets were isolated from only 8 patients and about 8 healthy donors.

General findings and caveats noted by the study authors: Naive, central memory and regulatory TCRB repertoires appeared to be more alike among patients than among healthy donors. HLA sub-analyses involved small numbers of individuals, so any influence of HLA type on TCRB rearrangement remained unresolved. PCR may preferentially amplify shorter templates, but because patient and control samples were amplified and corrected together, any resulting skew would affect both groups equally. Because cDNA rather than genomic DNA was sequenced, highly expressing activated cells could have been over-represented, although no difference in activation and CD3 levels was found between groups. In all four CD4+ subsets, TCRB CDR3 length was moderately but significantly shorter in type 1 diabetes patients. At VDJ recombination sites, patients with type 1 diabetes made fewer insertions and deleted more nucleotides, a pattern implying thymic rearrangement abnormalities.

This clone occurred a few times. The target of this receptor is not known. The record has no base qualities; no much larger clone is one base away. All of the isolated RNA was reverse transcribed with the High Capacity cDNA Reverse Transcription Kit, so expressed TCRB transcripts were sequenced. Deep immunoSEQ sequencing was performed on naive, central memory and regulatory T cell samples, with an average of roughly 3.5 million total reads per sample. Sorted cells were lysed in RLT buffer and RNA was extracted with DNase-treated RNeasy Micro or Mini kits, depending on cell number. Each cell subset was processed separately to prevent cross-contamination, with patient and healthy donor samples processed together. The immunoSEQ multiplex PCR was used to amplify TCRB sequences from cDNA, generating 87-bp fragments that spanned the CDR3 region. Sequencing of the amplicons was done on the Illumina HiSeq platform. In the authors' own workflow: Synthetic template baselines were used to correct PCR bias computationally, reads within Hamming distance 2 were collapsed, and singletons that could not be merged were discarded. Reads were aligned against IMGT so that V, D and J genes, CDR3 length and insertions or deletions at six rearrangement sites could be assigned. Within each subset, clonotype counts were normalized to the number of sorted cells before true diversity and Gini coefficients were calculated with the tcR R package. The overlap coefficient, calculated on TCRB nucleotide sequences, was used to quantify repertoire sharing. In TCRdb, the immuneACCESS table is reduced to in-frame sequences with V and J assigned. These tables do not hold every clone; where another copy was compared, an unresolved V gene accounts for under half, and the others remain unexplained. Clone size and V and J calls were adopted from that table, with D and trimming inferred from the DNA. For this sample the table gives roughly 300,000 clones, of which 9.3% were detected only once. The ten largest clones capture about 1% of the sample.

Each donor gave one peripheral blood draw, averaging roughly 120 mL, which was collected into heparinised tubes. Using a panel that included CD45RO, CCR7, CD25, CD127, CD95 and CD27, naive, central memory, regulatory and stem cell-like memory CD4+ T cells were sorted on a BD FACSAria II. Every sorted population had a purity above 95%. PBMCs were isolated right away by Lymphoprep density gradient centrifugation and were stained directly, without culture. To minimize batch effects, samples were stained and sorted in pairs, one healthy donor with one patient per experiment. The TCR originated in a man aged 25-45 years with type 1 diabetes. The source material was central memory CD4+ T cells from blood.

The DNA sequence follows: TGTGCCAGCTCACCAAAGGGGGATAATTCACCCCTCCACTTT. Its protein product is CASSPKGDNSPLHF. Here the chain combines TRBV18 and TRBJ1-6; a tentative D call is TRBD1 (6 bases match). From cysteine to phenylalanine, the CDR3 is 14 amino acids long. Only the CDR3 portion is preserved as DNA: 42 bases, with reading frame beginning at the first base. V loses 2 bases of germline sequence and J loses 5 bases, and the interval between the two ends is 7 bases. As encoded in the germline V gene, CDR1 is KGHSH while CDR2 is LQKENI.